What follows is one T cell receptor beta chain and its context. The antigen it recognizes is unknown. One base away there is no much larger clone; base qualities are not given. The CDR3 measures 14 amino acids from cysteine to phenylalanine. Kept here is only the CDR3 DNA, which spans 42 bases and is read in frame from base 1. Trimming leaves V shorter by 6 bases and J shorter by 1 base, with the junction holding 8 bases beyond the gene matches. CDR1 SQVTM and CDR2 ANQGSEA were looked up in the germline V gene. The immunoSEQ Assay, a bias-controlled multiplex PCR, was used to amplify TCRbeta CDR3 regions from genomic DNA. For the original study's pipeline: The number of nucleated cells in each sample was estimated from the amplification of reference gene primers within the assay. To quantify the absolute abundance of each unique TCRbeta CDR3 rearrangement, sequence reads were collapsed and filtered. For each sample, productive Simpson clonality was calculated as the square root of Simpson's diversity index across productive rearrangements. In its TCRdb copy, this immuneACCESS table keeps in-frame sequences only and misses some clones. Where compared with another copy, unresolved V genes explain less than half of these, and the others have no known cause. V and J calls and clone size are given by that table; D and trimming were obtained from the DNA. The sample records 200,000 to 250,000 clones, about 85% of which are singletons. The ten most abundant clones make up 10% to 14% of the sample.

The record originates from a study of blood T cell repertoires in COVID-19 (dated by TCRdb to 2019 to 2021). General notes on the study: Samples from collaborators originated in the United States, Italy and Spain and spanned both the acute and convalescent phases of COVID-19. Sample metadata almost always included a de-identified subject ID, COVID-19 status, age in years and sex. The material from the prospective study consisted of cDNA or gDNA derived from T cells, B-cell-depleted T cells, or PBMCs. The samples were drawn from the first 160 participants of the ongoing ImmuneRACE study and from 1,200 or so subjects provided by 6 global collaborators. Where HLA class I and class II types were available, the types were taken from metadata supplied by the sample provider, not from assay-based typing. A freely available public database, intended as a resource for researchers studying the immune response to SARS-CoV-2, is where the repertoires were released. Deeply sampled blood TCRbeta repertoires from subjects exposed to, actively infected with, or recovered from COVID-19 were included in the dataset. Paper-wide results and their limitations: The quantity of clinical and demographic metadata differed by source and by participant and was supplied without curation.

Participants in the prospective study were aged roughly 18 to 100 years, lived in 20 to 25 United States geographic areas, and enrolled through a virtual design. Cohort assignment in the prospective study relied on participant-reported clinical history from a screening survey and a study questionnaire. For ImmuneRACE Cohort 3, a participant was defined as recovered based on two consecutive negative NP/OP PCR tests, clearance by a healthcare professional, or resolution of symptoms. In the prospective study, whole blood, serum and a nasopharyngeal or oropharyngeal swab were collected from each participant by mobile phlebotomists. Additional blood draws and questionnaires over an approximately two-month period could optionally be provided by prospective study participants. Before DNA extraction, blood samples from the prospective study were shipped at room temperature or frozen.

Sequencing used PBMCs or T cells enriched from blood (not recorded which). The sequence links TRBV29-1 to TRBJ1-1; 7 bases in between match TRBD1. The receptor was isolated from a man under 40 who had recovered from COVID-19. The sequenced DNA is TGCAGCGTCAATTACAGGGGAGCGAACACTGAAGCTTTCTTT. Protein translation: CSVNYRGANTEAFF.